This TCR beta chain emerged from a study of B cell selection in AIRE deficiency. Study results and limitations: Shared Treg sequences had shorter CDR3s, biased toward rearrangements with few non-templated insertions. Of fewer than 4,500 shared Treg TCRbeta sequences, 31.6% were healthy-donor-only and over 9% patient-only.

Here immunoSEQ multiplex PCR was the method, and the copy in TCRdb shows in-frame clones only, minus some. The table shows around 20,000 clones, with about 93% occurring only once. Remarks on this clone: The antigen is undetermined.

Regulatory T cells were sorted as CD4+CD25hiCD127low/negative. Unrelated healthy donors provided the controls. With 3 bases removed from V and 1 base from J, the gap between germline ends came to 16 bases. The CDR3 has 16 residues. Germline values: CDR1 MNHEY, CDR2 SMNVEV (reference sequence). The source material was CD4+CD25+ Tregs sorted from PBMCs. The chain links TRBV27 to TRBJ2-7; D is unresolved. The clonotype comes from a human donor in good health. In DNA, the CDR3 is TGTGCCAGCAGTTTCACGGGCCCTCCCATGTCCTACGAGCAGTACTTC. Translating it yields CASSFTGPPMSYEQYF.